The rows below give T cell receptor beta chains drawn from one sample of a study of blood T cell repertoires in COVID-19. The method was immunoSEQ multiplex PCR; TCRdb's version includes in-frame clones alone and lacks a portion of them. This sample has 200,000 to 250,000 clones; 88% occur once, and the top ten carry 1.5%. Sequencing input: peripheral blood. The receptors here all came from a man between 18 and 29 years old with active or convalescent COVID-19. CDR3s include the opening cysteine and the closing phenylalanine or tryptophan. A D gene is named only where the DNA matches it firmly. For some rows the clone size is stated as once, few or many, or as a class when expanded; others skip it.

clone_size,v_call,d_call,j_call,cdr3_nt,cdr3_aa
.,TRBV11-3,TRBD2,TRBJ2-5,TGTGCCAGCAGCTTAGGTGCTAGCGGGAGGCAAGAGACCCAGTACTTC,CASSLGASGRQETQYF
many,TRBV28,TRBD1,TRBJ1-5,TGTGCCAGCAGTGAGACAGGGGGCGTGGGGCCCCAGCATTTT,CASSETGGVGPQHF
.,TRBV6-4,TRBD2,TRBJ2-3,TGTGCCAGCAGTGTCCTGGGGGGGACAGATACGCAGTATTTT,CASSVLGGTDTQYF
.,TRBV30,TRBD1,TRBJ1-2,TGTGCCTGGAGTCGACAGGGGAACTATGGCTACACCTTC,CAWSRQGNYGYTF
.,TRBV5-1,TRBD1,TRBJ2-3,TGCGCCAGCAGCCAGGGGACAGGGGCCGGAACAGATACGCAGTATTTT,CASSQGTGAGTDTQYF
once,TRBV28,.,TRBJ2-3,TGTGCCAGCAGTCCGACTCGGAGCACAGATACGCAGTATTTT,CASSPTRSTDTQYF
.,TRBV13,TRBD2,TRBJ2-3,TGTGCCAGCAGCTTAGGCCTAACGGGGCTAGCGGGAGGAGATACGCAGTATTTT,CASSLGLTGLAGGDTQYF
.,TRBV28,.,TRBJ2-2,TGTGCCAGCATGTCTCTTTGGGAGTTTCGTTCGTGGTCTTCCGGGGAGCTGTTTTTT,CASMSLWEFRSWSSGELFF
.,TRBV6-6,TRBD1,TRBJ1-1,TGTGCCAGCAGTCGACAGGGGGTGAGCGCTGAAGCTTTCTTT,CASSRQGVSAEAFF
.,TRBV29-1,.,TRBJ2-7,TGCAGCGCCACAGGGACCTCAACCTACGAGCAGTACTTC,CSATGTSTYEQYF
few,TRBV7-6,TRBD2,TRBJ2-1,TGTGCCAGCAGTTTAGGTTGGCGGGAGTCCTACAATGAGCAGTTCTTC,CASSLGWRESYNEQFF
.,TRBV7-9,.,TRBJ1-1,TGTGCCAGCAGCTTAGATGGAGGCCCGACGGGCACTGAAGCTTTCTTT,CASSLDGGPTGTEAFF
.,TRBV6-2/TRBV6-3,.,TRBJ2-2,TGTGCCAGCAGTTATGGCAGGTGGGACACCGGGGAGCTGTTTTTT,CASSYGRWDTGELFF
.,TRBV3-1/TRBV3-2,.,TRBJ1-2,TGTGCCAGCAGCCAAGCGATTGGGAGGTCCTATGGCTACACCTTC,CASSQAIGRSYGYTF
.,TRBV5-1,TRBD1,TRBJ2-5,TGCGCCAGCATCTATATGACAGGGCGGCAAGAGACCCAGTACTTC,CASIYMTGRQETQYF
.,TRBV28,TRBD1,TRBJ1-5,TGTGCCAGCAGTCCCCTGACAGGGGATCATCAGCCCCAGCATTTT,CASSPLTGDHQPQHF
.,TRBV25-1,.,TRBJ2-7,TGTGCCAGCAGACCTACAGGAACCTACGAGCAGTACTTC,CASRPTGTYEQYF
.,TRBV6-1,.,TRBJ2-3,TGTGCCAGCTGTGGAGCCCAGGGCACAGATACGCAGTATTTT,CASCGAQGTDTQYF
.,TRBV7-7,.,TRBJ2-5,TGTGCCAGCAGCCCGGGACAGCGGCCGGGAGTACAAGAGACCCAGTACTTC,CASSPGQRPGVQETQYF
.,TRBV5-5,.,TRBJ2-7,TGTGCCAGCAGCCCAAACGGACTCGCCGGATCCTACGAGCAGTACTTC,CASSPNGLAGSYEQYF
once,TRBV18,TRBD1,TRBJ2-3,TGTGCCAGCTCCCGAACGACAGGGGGAAGCACAGATACGCAGTATTTT,CASSRTTGGSTDTQYF
few,TRBV7-3,.,TRBJ1-3,TGTGCCAGCAGCTCCCCCGGGGGAACTGGAAACACCATATATTTT,CASSSPGGTGNTIYF
.,TRBV3-1/TRBV3-2,.,TRBJ1-5,TGTGCCAGCAGCCAAGGTTCCAGGAGCAATCAGCCCCAGCATTTT,CASSQGSRSNQPQHF
.,TRBV5-4,TRBD2,TRBJ2-7,TGTGCCAGCAGCTTGGCGTCACTAGCGCAACCCTACGAGCAGTACTTC,CASSLASLAQPYEQYF
.,TRBV19,.,TRBJ2-1,TGTGCCAGTAGTAAGGACCGGGACATCCCGACCTACAATGAGCAGTTCTTC,CASSKDRDIPTYNEQFF
.,TRBV30,TRBD2,TRBJ2-7,TGTGCCTGGAGTGGCTCGGGACTAGCCTCCGAGCAGTACTTC,CAWSGSGLASEQYF
.,TRBV27,.,TRBJ1-6,TGTGCCAGCAGTTTCGATTTGCGAGTTTCGCCCCTCCACTTT,CASSFDLRVSPLHF
.,TRBV19,.,TRBJ2-1,TGTGCCAGTAGTATGGGCCTTCGCTCCTACAATGAGCAGTTCTTC,CASSMGLRSYNEQFF
.,TRBV28,.,TRBJ2-1,TGTGCCAGCAGCGGGGTCCCAAGCTCCTACAATGAGCAGTTCTTC,CASSGVPSSYNEQFF
.,TRBV10-3,TRBD1,TRBJ2-2,TGTGCCATCAGTGATTGGGGGCCGGGGACAGGCACCGGGGAGCTGTTTTTT,CAISDWGPGTGTGELFF
once,TRBV7-9,.,TRBJ1-2,TGTGCCAGCAGCTTAGATGGGACACCCTATGGCTACACCTTC,CASSLDGTPYGYTF
.,TRBV6-2/TRBV6-3,TRBD1,TRBJ1-2,TGTGCCAGCAGTCCACAATGGCGGACAGGCTATGGCTACACCTTC,CASSPQWRTGYGYTF
.,TRBV2,.,TRBJ1-4,TGTGCCAGCAGTGATTTGTTGGGGGACTCTAATGAAAAACTGTTTTTT,CASSDLLGDSNEKLFF
.,TRBV5-6,.,TRBJ2-5,TGTGCCAGCAGCTCGCCCCGGGGGGCGGAGACCCAGTACTTC,CASSSPRGAETQYF
.,TRBV11-2,TRBD1,TRBJ1-5,TGTGCCAGCAGCCCCGGAGACAGGGGTGATCAGCCCCAGCATTTT,CASSPGDRGDQPQHF
.,TRBV10-3,TRBD1,TRBJ1-4,TGTGCCACCGGCCGACAGGGGGATAGCGATGAAAAACTGTTTTTT,CATGRQGDSDEKLFF
.,TRBV28,.,TRBJ1-4,TGTGCCAGCAGCCAACCAAGGGGGACAACTAATGAAAAACTGTTTTTT,CASSQPRGTTNEKLFF
.,TRBV6-5,.,TRBJ2-5,TGTGCCAGCACTCAAGAGACCCAGTACTTC,CASTQETQYF
.,TRBV28,.,TRBJ2-1,TGTGCCAGCAGTTTTATTAGGGGATCCTACAATGAGCAGTTCTTC,CASSFIRGSYNEQFF
.,TRBV28,TRBD1,TRBJ1-2,TGTGCCAGCAGTCCTGGACAGGGAGGCTACACCTTC,CASSPGQGGYTF